The entry below gives a single T cell receptor beta chain sequence along with its context. Trimming left V 2 bases short and J 8 bases short, with 9 bases between. CDR1 is SQVTM, CDR2 ANQGSEA, per germline. The CDR3 loop spans 11 amino acids. The data were obtained in a study of OX40 agonist ivuxolimab in advanced cancers. Profiling relied on immunoSEQ multiplex PCR, and the TCRdb table lists in-frame clones only, not all of them. Of around 16,000 clones in the sample, about 86% are singletons; the top ten hold 0.65% to 0.7%. The material was CD4+ or CD8+ T cells sorted from blood, obtained in a trial of the OX40 agonist ivuxolimab. The chain has TRBV29-1 and TRBJ1-2; D unresolved. This clonotype originated in an adult with an advanced solid tumor such as melanoma, head and neck, liver or kidney cancer. The CDR3 sequence: CSVEPHSGYTF. The CDR3 DNA sequence: TGCAGCGTTGAACCCCACTCAGGCTACACCTTC.